This T cell receptor (beta chain) was identified in a study of T cell responses to AZD1222 COVID-19 vaccine. Study results and caveats: Researchers report vaccine-associated CD4 TCRs spanning spike, with dominance at 160-218 and 743-854. After two AZD1222 doses, spike-specific TCR breadth and depth rose versus day 0. Only 5 to 7 AZD1222 recipients tested seropositive at baseline. Mostly white British, mostly female donors; authors suggested clonal diversity may be underestimated.

Assay used: immunoSEQ multiplex PCR; TCRdb lists only in-frame clones, some missing. The sample consists of roughly 100,000 clones, 70% to 90% of them appearing once. In regard to this clone: What it binds is not known.

V shed 6 bases and J 3 bases; nucleotides not matched to a gene: 7. CDR3 length: 15 residues. CDR1 is MNHEY, CDR2 SVGAGI, per germline. The source material was peripheral blood, sampled 28 days after the second AZD1222 dose. The J gene is TRBJ1-1, the V gene TRBV6-5, with 10 bases matching TRBD1. The source is an adult who received the AZD1222 COVID-19 vaccine. The CDR3 here is CASRIDRGRDTEAFF. DNA for the CDR3: TGTGCCAGCAGAATCGACAGGGGGCGAGACACTGAAGCTTTCTTT.